This entry lists 26 T cell receptor beta chains sequenced from one sample in a study of T cell repertoires in cytomegalovirus infection. Via MiXCR, TCRdb re-called the reads, giving one row per CDR3 protein. The sample consists of around 740,000 distinct CDR3 sequences, approximately 34% of them appearing once. Material: PBMCs. Receptors originate from a human donor in good health (CMV status not recorded). Some clones in this sample may be carry-over from other donors' samples.

V is TRBV3-1 and J is TRBJ2-1; perhaps TRBD1 as D (5 bases). Germline values: CDR1 LGHDT, CDR2 YNNKEL (reference sequence). The germline V and J ends were trimmed by 0 bases and 3 bases, with 6 bases remaining between them. The length of the CDR3 is 14 residues. As DNA, the CDR3 is TGTGCCAGCAGCCAAGATCAGGGCTACAATGAGCAGTTCTTC. Its protein product is CASSQDQGYNEQFF.

This clonotype was seen many times. V gene TRBV7-2 combines with J gene TRBJ2-1; 11 bases match TRBD2. V dropped 2 bases and J dropped 3; count of bases not matched to a gene: 3. Per the germline V gene, CDR1 is SGHTA and CDR2 is FQGNSA. The CDR3 has 16 residues. For the CDR3, the DNA is TGTGCCAGCAGCTTAATAGCGGGAGGGCTCTACAATGAGCAGTTCTTC. As protein: CASSLIAGGLYNEQFF.

J is TRBJ2-3 and V is TRBV6-1, with D possibly TRBD2 on 6 matching bases. V was cut by 7 bases and J by 1 base, with 15 bases left in between. Germline CDR1 and CDR2: MNHNS and SASEGT. The CDR3 consists of 15 residues. CDR3 sequence reads: CASIYYGLRTDTQYF. The DNA for the CDR3 is TGTGCCAGCATTTACTACGGACTACGCACAGATACGCAGTATTTT.

This chain uses TRBV27 with TRBJ1-5; 12 bases are a match to TRBD1. V was pared by 2 bases and J by 0 bases, with 11 bases of the junction left unmatched. Per germline, CDR1 MNHEY and CDR2 SMNVEV (reference sequence). The CDR3 sequence is 20 residues long. CDR3 sequence: CASSLISGTGGAGSNQPQHF. The CDR3 DNA is TGTGCCAGCAGTTTAATAAGCGGGACAGGGGGCGCCGGTAGCAATCAGCCCCAGCATTTT.

The chain employs TRBV6-1 and TRBJ2-1, with 10 bases matching TRBD2. V was clipped by 9 bases and J by 5 bases; unmatched bases: 10. The CDR3 runs 15 residues. CDR1 is MNHNS and CDR2 is SASEGT in the germline V gene. The CDR3 DNA is TGTGCCAGTAGCGGGGGGCAAGTTCCGAACAATGAGCAGTTCTTC. It yields the protein CASSGGQVPNNEQFF.

The chain couples TRBV12-3 or TRBV12-4 to TRBJ1-6; D is possibly TRBD1 (6 bases). Trimming shortened V by 6 bases and J by 5 bases, and 11 bases separated the two germline ends. This CDR3 spans 14 amino acids. CDR3 nucleotides: TGTGCCAGCAGCGACAGGTTGAATAATTCACCCCTCCACTTT. Translation gives CASSDRLNNSPLHF.

The V call is TRBV4-1, the J call TRBJ2-7; possible D gene TRBD1, 6 bases. V was clipped by 4 bases and J by 2 bases, with 12 bases between them. The CDR3 has 14 amino acids. Germline V lookup: CDR1 MGHRA, CDR2 YSYEKL. The CDR3 is CASSPQGYPYEQYF. The CDR3 nucleotides read TGCGCCAGCAGCCCCCAGGGGTACCCCTACGAGCAGTACTTC.

V usage is TRBV12-3 or TRBV12-4 and J usage is TRBJ1-5; TRBD1 agrees at 8 bases. V shed 4 bases, J shed 4 bases, and the junction held 6 bases outside the gene matches. This CDR3 has 15 amino acids. The CDR3 nucleotides are TGTGCCAGCAGTTCGCAGGGGGCCCAAAATCAGCCCCAGCATTTT. As protein: CASSSQGAQNQPQHF.

The chain is built from TRBV20-1 and TRBJ1-1, with D unresolved. This CDR3 comprises 14 residues. Germline V lookup: CDR1 DFQATT, CDR2 SNEGSKA (reference sequence). Trimming took 1 base from V and 0 from J, leaving 9 bases between them. The CDR3, as DNA: TGCAGTGCTAGAGCCGGCGGAATGAACACTGAAGCTTTCTTT. It translates to CSARAGGMNTEAFF.

This clonotype was counted between two and nine times. This sequence joins TRBV7-3 and TRBJ1-1; D not resolved. The V gene lost 5 bases and the J gene lost 5 bases, with 12 bases spanning the gap. Looked up from germline, CDR1 is SGHTA and CDR2 is FQGTGA. The CDR3 extends over 13 amino acids. CDR3 coding DNA: TGTGCCAGCAGCCCCCCTGGGCAAACTGAAGCTTTCTTT. Its translation is CASSPPGQTEAFF.

This clonotype has just a few counts. The chain has TRBV10-3 and TRBJ1-4, with D unclear. CDR1 is ENHRY and CDR2 is SYGVKD in the germline V gene. CDR3 length: 12 amino acids. V was pared by 6 bases and J by 8 bases, with 10 bases between. CDR3 sequence (DNA): TGTGCCATCAGGGGAGACGGAGAAAAACTGTTTTTT. Its protein product is CAIRGDGEKLFF.

The chain joins TRBV14 to TRBJ2-1; D possibly corresponds to TRBD1 (5 bases). Germline lookup yields CDR1 SGHDN and CDR2 FVKESK. V shed 3 bases and J shed 5 bases, with 17 bases lying between them. The CDR3 length is 16 residues. CDR3 residues: CASSHRQGGKHNEQFF. CDR3 in DNA: TGTGCCAGCAGCCATCGCCAGGGTGGGAAGCACAATGAGCAGTTCTTC.

This chain connects TRBV5-6 to TRBJ2-1; 10 nucleotides agree with TRBD2. The CDR3 runs to 16 residues. The germline V gene has CDR1 SGHDT and CDR2 YYEEEE. The trim removed 2 bases at V and 8 bases at J, leaving 10 bases unmatched. This chain's CDR3 is CASSFSTSGKRDEQFF. The CDR3, as DNA: TGTGCCAGCAGCTTCTCCACTAGCGGGAAGAGGGATGAGCAGTTCTTC.

The genes are TRBV12-3 or TRBV12-4 and TRBJ2-2, with a weak D call TRBD2 (6 bases). V was trimmed by 5 bases and J by 3 bases, leaving 19 bases between them. The CDR3 loop spans 17 amino acids. The CDR3 coding sequence is TGTGCCAGCAGTCCCAGACCTTCTAGCGTATACACCGGGGAGCTGTTTTTT. Translation: CASSPRPSSVYTGELFF.

This sequence joins TRBV28 and TRBJ2-5; 7 positions agree with TRBD2. The CDR3 runs 14 residues. CDR1 is MDHEN, CDR2 SYDVKM, per germline. With V trimmed by 5 bases and J by 5 bases, 8 bases remained unmatched. The CDR3 region is CASSVAGVGETQYF. The CDR3 DNA sequence: TGTGCCAGCAGTGTGGCGGGAGTAGGCGAGACCCAGTACTTC.

For this clonotype: A much larger clone is a single base away; this may be a read error. This chain connects TRBV7-2 to TRBJ1-5; no clear D gene. Trimming left V 5 bases short and J 10 bases short, with 24 bases between. CDR3 length equals 16 residues. Germline V CDR1 and CDR2: SGHTA, FQGNSA. CDR3 coding DNA: TGTGCCAGCAGCCCGTCCTTCACCGGGCCCACTGGTCCCCAGCATTTT. This encodes CASSPSFTGPTGPQHF.

The chain carries TRBV7-9 and TRBJ1-3; D gene ambiguous. This CDR3 comprises 18 residues. CDR1 SEHNR and CDR2 FQNEAQ come from the germline V gene (reference sequence). Trimming removed 5 bases at V and 1 base at J, with 21 bases between. The CDR3 spells CASSLTGLSYTSGNTIYF. The CDR3 nucleotides are TGTGCCAGCAGCCTAACGGGTTTGTCTTATACGTCTGGAAACACCATATATTTT.

V and J are TRBV10-3 and TRBJ2-5; D not resolved. The V end was cut by 5 bases, the J end by 3 bases, with 7 bases between. The germline gives CDR1 ENHRY, CDR2 SYGVKD. The CDR3 extends over 12 amino acids. For the CDR3, the DNA is TGTGCCATCAGTAGCCGGGAAGAGACCCAGTACTTC. Translating it yields CAISSREETQYF.

The CDR3 region has the DNA TGTGCCAGCAGTTCCCTCGGGCAGGGGGCCGATGGCTACACCTTC. Its translation is CASSSLGQGADGYTF. V gene TRBV6-5 combines with J gene TRBJ1-2, with 8 bases fitting TRBD1. The V gene's germline CDR1 is MNHEY and CDR2 SVGAGI. The CDR3 is 15 amino acids. Losses at the gene ends were 4 bases for V and 6 bases for J; bases not matched to a gene: 10.

This chain uses TRBV12-3 or TRBV12-4 with TRBJ2-3; D not resolved. The CDR3 spans 12 residues. Trimming stripped 7 bases from V and 2 bases from J, with 7 bases between. The CDR3 nucleotides read TGTGCCAGCAAACAGTTCACAGATACGCAGTATTTT. Residues: CASKQFTDTQYF.

This clonotype was counted between two and nine times. This chain joins TRBV20-1 and TRBJ2-1; D is unclear. The V gene's germline CDR1 is DFQATT and CDR2 SNEGSKA (reference sequence). The V and J ends lost 4 bases and 8 bases respectively, with 24 bases between them. This CDR3 is built from 16 residues. CDR3: CSAISGVGRRGDEQFF. The CDR3 DNA sequence: TGCAGTGCTATTTCGGGCGTTGGTCGACGAGGTGATGAGCAGTTCTTC.

The chain is built from TRBV4-2 and TRBJ1-1; D is unclear. Germline lookup yields CDR1 LGHNA and CDR2 YNFKEQ. Trimming shortened V by 6 bases and J by 0 bases, and 11 bases separated the two germline ends. The CDR3 length is 14 residues. CDR3 protein: CASSMQRLNTEAFF. DNA of the CDR3: TGTGCCAGCAGTATGCAACGGCTGAACACTGAAGCTTTCTTT.

V and J are TRBV6-1 and TRBJ2-3; D could derive from TRBD1 or TRBD2 (6 bases each). V was cut by 7 bases and J by 5 bases, with 16 bases left in between. The CDR3 totals 14 residues. The germline V gene has CDR1 MNHNS and CDR2 SASEGT. The CDR3 coding sequence is TGTGCCAGCACCGTAGGGGGGAATGGAGATACGCAGTATTTT. Encoded protein: CASTVGGNGDTQYF.

Regarding this clonotype: Given a much more abundant clone one base away, this may be a read error. The chain joins TRBV7-9 to TRBJ2-5; TRBD2 matches at 15 bases. This CDR3 is 17 amino acids long. CDR1 and CDR2 (germline): SEHNR, FQNEAQ (reference sequence). The CDR3 DNA follows: TGTGTCAGCAGCTCCGATCCCGGGACTAGCGGGAGGAAGACCCAGTACTTC. Its protein product is CVSSSDPGTSGRKTQYF.

J is TRBJ2-5 and V is TRBV19, with D uncertain. The CDR3 covers 14 residues. V shed 1 base and J shed 4 bases, with 10 bases lying between them. Germline V gives CDR1 LNHDA, CDR2 SQIVND (reference sequence). In DNA, the CDR3 is TGTGCCAGTAGTATAGCAGTTGCGACAGAGACCCAGTACTTC. Translating it yields CASSIAVATETQYF.

This clonotype has only a few counts. The chain joins TRBV10-2 to TRBJ1-4; D is undetermined. The CDR3 covers 14 residues. Germline values: CDR1 WSHSY, CDR2 SAAADI. V was trimmed by 6 bases and J by 7 bases, leaving 15 bases between them. The DNA of the CDR3 is TGCGCCAGCAGGGAGGAAGGTCCGAGTGAAAAACTGTTTTTT. Its translation is CASREEGPSEKLFF.